The rows below give T cell receptor beta chains drawn from one sample of a study of cytomegalovirus exposure and HLA in healthy donors. Sequencing used immunoSEQ multiplex PCR; TCRdb keeps in-frame clones, though not all of them. The sample carries about 130,000 clones, about nine tenths recorded once. The sample taken for sequencing was PBMCs. These receptors came from a woman aged 30 to 39 in good health and CMV-seropositive. Both conserved end residues are part of each CDR3. The D gene is left open where the match is weak. Not all rows give a size; the values are once, few, many and, for expanded clones, a class.

d_gene	j_gene	abundance	v_gene	CDR3aa	CDR3nt
-	TRBJ1-6	-	TRBV19	CASSITTGYNSPLHF	TGTGCCAGTAGTATAACGACGGGTTATAATTCACCCCTCCACTTT
-	TRBJ2-1	-	TRBV5-6	CASSLAIREQFF	TGTGCCAGCAGCTTGGCCATCCGGGAGCAGTTCTTC
TRBD2	TRBJ2-5	-	TRBV4-1	CASSQDTGGGETQYF	TGCGCCAGCAGCCAAGATACGGGGGGTGGGGAGACCCAGTACTTC
TRBD2	TRBJ2-3	-	TRBV5-1	CASSYWTSGGLGDTQYF	TGCGCCAGCAGCTACTGGACTAGCGGAGGGCTTGGGGATACGCAGTATTTT
-	TRBJ2-3	-	TRBV10-3	CAISEGLNEGYF	TGTGCCATCAGTGAAGGGCTTAACGAGGGCTATTTT
-	TRBJ2-3	-	TRBV9	CASSDGLSATDTQYF	TGTGCCAGCAGCGACGGGCTTAGCGCCACAGATACGCAGTATTTT
-	TRBJ2-7	-	TRBV5-8	CASSLGRSSYEQYF	TGTGCCAGCAGCTTGGGGAGAAGCTCCTACGAGCAGTACTTC
-	TRBJ2-7	-	TRBV28	CASSPWTDSPYEQYF	TGTGCCAGCAGTCCCTGGACAGACTCTCCCTACGAGCAGTACTTC
-	TRBJ2-7	-	TRBV28	CASSFSQILYEQYF	TGTGCCAGCAGTTTCTCCCAGATTCTCTACGAGCAGTACTTC
-	TRBJ1-2	-	TRBV29-1	CGSGGLGGYTF	TGCGGAAGTGGGGGGTTGGGGGGCTACACCTTC
-	TRBJ1-1	once	TRBV28	CASSVPGVEGFRAFF	TGTGCCAGCAGTGTTCCAGGGGTTGAGGGTTTTCGAGCTTTCTTT
TRBD2	TRBJ2-7	-	TRBV5-1	CASSPSGTSYEQYF	TGCGCCAGCAGCCCTAGCGGGACCTCCTACGAGCAGTACTTC
-	TRBJ2-7	-	TRBV7-8	CASSLERVSYEQYF	TGTGCCAGCAGCTTAGAGCGGGTTTCCTACGAGCAGTACTTC
TRBD1	TRBJ2-5	-	TRBV19	CASSEDRGRRETQYF	TGTGCCAGTAGTGAAGACAGGGGTAGGCGAGAGACCCAGTACTTC
-	TRBJ2-2	-	TRBV6-6	CASSRGNTGELFF	TGTGCCAGCAGCCGGGGGAACACCGGGGAGCTGTTTTTT
-	TRBJ1-3	-	TRBV15	CATSRSLQGPSGNTIYF	TGTGCCACCAGCAGATCTTTACAGGGTCCCTCTGGAAACACCATATATTTT
-	TRBJ1-4	-	TRBV7-8	CASSFGGGGKEKLFF	TGTGCCAGCAGCTTTGGGGGCGGGGGAAAGGAAAAACTGTTTTTT
-	TRBJ2-1	-	TRBV6-5	CASSYSGRYNEQFF	TGTGCCAGCAGTTACTCGGGGCGGTACAATGAGCAGTTCTTC
-	TRBJ2-2	-	TRBV28	CASSFGAGELFF	-
TRBD1	TRBJ2-7	-	TRBV28	CASSLTGTASYEQYF	TGTGCCAGCAGTTTAACCGGGACAGCCTCCTACGAGCAGTACTTC
-	TRBJ2-7	-	TRBV5-1	CASSLSSGYEQYF	TGCGCCAGCAGCTTGTCCTCCGGCTACGAGCAGTACTTC
-	TRBJ1-1	-	TRBV5-4	CASSPDMNTEAFF	TGTGCCAGCAGCCCAGATATGAACACTGAAGCTTTCTTT
-	TRBJ2-1	once	TRBV5-1	CASSFRNEQFF	TGCGCCAGCAGCTTCCGGAATGAGCAGTTCTTC
-	TRBJ2-7	-	TRBV28	CASSTLRLLSYEQYF	TGTGCCAGCAGTACCCTCCGACTGCTCTCCTACGAGCAGTACTTC
TRBD2	TRBJ2-1	-	TRBV4-2	CASSQLGGGDWRDNEQFF	TGTGCCAGCAGCCAATTAGGCGGGGGGGACTGGAGAGACAATGAGCAGTTCTTC
TRBD2	TRBJ2-7	-	TRBV6-1	CAPGGSGDEQYF	TGTGCCCCGGGGGGTAGCGGGGACGAGCAGTACTTC
-	TRBJ1-3	few	TRBV28	CASSFGSGNTIYF	TGTGCCAGCAGTTTCGGCTCTGGAAACACCATATATTTT
-	TRBJ2-7	-	TRBV6-6	CASGNSPSYEQYF	TGTGCCAGCGGAAACAGCCCTTCCTACGAGCAGTACTTC
-	TRBJ1-2	-	TRBV14	CASSPSGGAVGYTF	TGTGCCAGCAGCCCCTCGGGAGGGGCAGTCGGCTACACCTTC
-	TRBJ2-2	-	TRBV11-2	CASSLAVSANTGELFF	TGTGCCAGCAGCTTAGCGGTCAGCGCGAACACCGGGGAGCTGTTTTTT
-	TRBJ2-3	once	TRBV28	CASSLRGGPVDTQYF	TGTGCCAGCAGTTTACGAGGGGGACCCGTTGATACGCAGTATTTT
TRBD1	TRBJ2-1	-	TRBV5-1	CASSLERGRQYHEQFF	TGCGCCAGCAGCTTGGAGAGGGGGCGTCAGTACCATGAGCAGTTCTTC
-	TRBJ2-1	-	TRBV2	CASTPWGRGGGNEQFF	TGTGCCAGCACTCCCTGGGGCAGGGGAGGGGGCAATGAGCAGTTCTTC
-	TRBJ2-3	-	TRBV6-5	CASSYLTRSLLGLYF	TGTGCCAGCAGTTACCTGACCCGGAGTCTACTCGGATTGTATTTT
TRBD2	TRBJ2-1	-	TRBV7-9	CASSLLMGTSYNNEQFF	TGTGCCAGCAGCTTATTAATGGGGACTAGCTACAACAATGAGCAGTTCTTC
TRBD2	TRBJ2-5	-	TRBV27	CASSFKRDSPNQETQYF	TGTGCCAGCAGTTTTAAGCGGGATTCCCCCAACCAAGAGACCCAGTACTTC
-	TRBJ2-7	once	TRBV4-1	CASSQDRGFSYEQYF	TGCGCCAGCAGCCAAGATAGGGGTTTCTCCTACGAGCAGTACTTC
-	TRBJ1-1	-	TRBV4-1	CASSPQAGNTEAFF	TGCGCCAGCAGCCCCCAGGCAGGGAACACTGAAGCTTTCTTT
TRBD1	TRBJ2-7	-	TRBV10-3	CAISESGQLAWSYEQYF	TGTGCCATCAGTGAGTCGGGACAGCTAGCATGGTCCTACGAGCAGTACTTC
-	TRBJ2-1	-	TRBV2	CASVASHNEQFF	TGTGCCAGCGTAGCGTCTCACAATGAGCAGTTCTTC
-	TRBJ2-2	-	TRBV7-9	CASSLSVGTGELFF	TGTGCCAGCAGCTTATCGGTCGGCACCGGGGAGCTGTTTTTT
-	TRBJ2-3	-	TRBV5-1	CASSLFVTDTQYF	TGCGCCAGCAGCTTGTTTGTAACAGATACGCAGTATTTT
TRBD2	TRBJ2-7	-	TRBV10-2	CASRGLAGVENEQYF	TGCGCCAGCAGGGGACTAGCGGGAGTCGAAAACGAGCAGTACTTC